Detailed here is one T cell receptor beta chain. Its antigen remains unidentified. Base qualities are not at hand, and no much larger clone is one base apart. CDR1 is given as SNHLY and CDR2 as FYNNEI, both from the germline V gene. Trimming leaves V shorter by 11 bases and J shorter by 0 bases, with the junction holding 6 bases beyond the gene matches. From the cysteine up to the phenylalanine, the CDR3 has a length of 16 residues. Left in the record is the CDR3 DNA by itself, 48 bases read in frame from the first base. The sample originates from a study of long-term antiretroviral therapy in people with HIV (dated by TCRdb to between 2020 and 2023). The study in broad terms: The earliest samples were collected approximately a decade before the 2015 WHO recommendation for immediate ART, a period when ART was typically delayed until CD4 counts fell. A retrospective serial study tested whether ART initiation and durable HIV suppression were associated with changes in peripheral blood TRB repertoire composition and diversity. The cohort contributed over 150 cryopreserved PBMC samples from 30 to 35 adults with confirmed HIV infection, collected serially over a mean of about six years (range 1-12). Among the 30 to 35 participants with HIV, eleven were female. No cross-contamination during QIAcube processing was seen in test extractions of a monoclonal T-cell line run alongside around 30 polyclonal samples. Results the study describes overall, beyond this receptor: Because pre-ART samples had limited cell numbers, profiling was done on unsorted PBMC rather than on sorted CD4+ and CD8+ T cells. Because PBMC availability was limited, only the TCR beta chain was sequenced, with no alpha chain pairing. The samples span the years 2004 to 2017, and the ART regimens used may be less effective than current regimens. Starting ART was linked to a significant rise in TRB diversity, yet even after long-term ART the diversity remained significantly lower than in transplant donor controls. Expanded TRB clones identified before ART initiation dominated the repertoire across all time points, though the dominance fluctuated and decreased in many PLHIV after ART. No data were available on ART adherence, viral resistance or therapy changes, limiting inferences about post-ART repertoire changes. Compared with controls, HIV repertoires had narrower CDR3 length ranges, and the network structure pointed to an antigen-experienced repertoire that shifted only slightly toward naive after ART.

Inclusion was restricted to participants for whom at least one PBMC sample before ART initiation and at least two post-ART samples were available. All participants with HIV were treated in the United States of America. Before DNA extraction, cryopreserved samples of 1-10 million PBMC were thawed and washed. At the time of the earliest PBMC sample, participants with HIV were aged between about 20 and 54 years. PBMC samples were contributed by each participant from 1-4 timepoints before ART initiation and 2-8 timepoints after ART initiation, with a median of 7 samples. Serial HIV viral load, CD4+ T-cell count, ART history and demographic data were obtained for every participant. Genomic DNA was extracted from unsorted PBMC with a Qiagen kit on a QIAcube, with processing performed in batches of 12 samples. Sequencing of the TRB variable region was done with the immunoSEQ hsTCRB v3.0 assay at survey level resolution. A depth of roughly 35,000-55,000 T-cell genomes per sample was targeted for TRB sequencing. Pooled TRB libraries were sequenced on an Illumina MiSeq with a v3 150-cycle kit. The study's processing was this. Analysis of repertoires was carried out in R inside a reproducible Nextflow workflow spanning QC, data transformation and analysis. LymphoSeq2, an R package for exploring AIRR-Seq data, was used to implement the custom analyses. A few samples that produced fewer than 5000 total TRB sequences were removed, so approximately 190 HIV repertoires were analyzed. Among the approximately 180 HIV repertoires that were kept, under 60 were collected before ART initiation and roughly 130 were collected after ART initiation. Repertoires were downsampled to 5000 TRB nucleotide sequences, and summary statistics were averaged over 100 downsampling iterations. TRB sequences were retained for analysis only if CDR3 regions of at least seven amino acids were present. Two measures captured diversity: a Shannon entropy-derived clonality score and the Gini coefficient. In repertoire networks, the top 5000 CDR3 amino acid sequences were linked whenever an edit distance of one separated two sequences. Antigen specificity groups and MHC restriction were predicted for TRB CDR3 amino acid sequences with GLIPH2. CDR3 amino acid sequences were matched against VDJdb and McPAS-TCR to flag known CMV, EBV, HIV or tissue antigen associations. Pre-ART, post-ART and control groups were compared with Wilcoxon signed-rank tests and Holm-Bonferroni correction. TCRdb mirrors the immuneACCESS table, restricted to in-frame sequences. Some clones are absent from its copies; in checked studies, under half trace to an unresolved V gene, and the reason for the others is unknown. V and J calls and clone size are as listed in that table; D and trimming were resolved from the DNA. This sample is represented by more than 20,000 clones; nearly 95% of them were singletons. The ten largest clones represent around 7% of the sample.

The clonotype was recovered from a woman aged 45-59 years with HIV. The V and J genes are TRBV2 and TRBJ2-5, with 16 central nucleotides matching TRBD2. The sample was unsorted PBMCs, taken 4.4 years after starting antiretroviral therapy. The DNA is as follows: TGTGCCGGGACTAGCGGGGGGGCAGGGTACCAAGAGACCCAGTACTTC. This gives the protein CAGTSGGAGYQETQYF.